These 9 T cell receptor beta chains came from one sample sequenced in a study of monozygotic twins with inflammatory bowel disease. After re-calling the 5' RACE reads, TCRdb lists one entry per CDR3 protein, DNA absent. Its clone listing holds some 170,000 distinct CDR3 sequences. The sequencing input was blood. All receptors come from a human donor with ulcerative colitis or Crohn's disease, or a healthy co-twin of an affected twin (not recorded which).

The chain is built from TRBV12-3 or TRBV12-4 and TRBJ2-5; TCRdb's D call of TRBD1 is untestable without DNA. The CDR3 is 14 residues long. The CDR3 is CASSLTVKRGTQYF.

This sequence joins TRBV5-1 and TRBJ2-3. The CDR3 has 18 residues. Per germline, CDR1 SGHRS and CDR2 YFSETQ. CDR3 loop: CASSLETIQGAGTDTQYF.

The chain has TRBV2 and TRBJ2-3. Germline V gene lookup returns CDR1 SNHLY and CDR2 FYNNEI. There are 12 residues in the CDR3. Here the CDR3 reads CASSDLSNTQYF.

The CDR3 is CASSSESPKETQYF. The chain recombines TRBV5-1 with TRBJ2-5. The CDR3 spans 14 residues. Germline V gene lookup returns CDR1 SGHRS and CDR2 YFSETQ.

The CDR3 reads CAMGVAAASYNEQFF. The chain carries TRBV10-3 and TRBJ2-1; the TCRdb D gene call, TRBD1, has no DNA to confirm it. This CDR3 comprises 15 residues. Germline V gives CDR1 ENHRY, CDR2 SYGVKD.

The chain couples TRBV28 to TRBJ2-6. The CDR3 loop spans 13 amino acids. Germline CDR1 is MDHEN and CDR2 is SYDVKM. The CDR3 reads CASTPRNANVLTF.

The J gene is TRBJ2-5, the V gene TRBV29-1; without DNA, the TCRdb call of TRBD1 cannot be checked. Germline CDR1 SQVTM, CDR2 ANQGSEA. This CDR3 is built from 16 residues. The CDR3 reads CSVLRLWTSPGETQYF.

This chain connects TRBV10-3 to TRBJ2-1; TCRdb indicates TRBD2, and absent DNA this call remains unverified. This CDR3 region has 16 residues. Germline CDR1 and CDR2: ENHRY and SYGVKD. CDR3 loop: CAISAGTSGSYNEQFF.

The chain employs TRBV19 and TRBJ2-1; as DNA is missing, the TRBD2 call by TCRdb cannot be tested. Germline V gives CDR1 LNHDA, CDR2 SQIVND (reference sequence). CDR3 size: 16 residues. The chain's CDR3 is CASSKSTSGRRDEQFF.